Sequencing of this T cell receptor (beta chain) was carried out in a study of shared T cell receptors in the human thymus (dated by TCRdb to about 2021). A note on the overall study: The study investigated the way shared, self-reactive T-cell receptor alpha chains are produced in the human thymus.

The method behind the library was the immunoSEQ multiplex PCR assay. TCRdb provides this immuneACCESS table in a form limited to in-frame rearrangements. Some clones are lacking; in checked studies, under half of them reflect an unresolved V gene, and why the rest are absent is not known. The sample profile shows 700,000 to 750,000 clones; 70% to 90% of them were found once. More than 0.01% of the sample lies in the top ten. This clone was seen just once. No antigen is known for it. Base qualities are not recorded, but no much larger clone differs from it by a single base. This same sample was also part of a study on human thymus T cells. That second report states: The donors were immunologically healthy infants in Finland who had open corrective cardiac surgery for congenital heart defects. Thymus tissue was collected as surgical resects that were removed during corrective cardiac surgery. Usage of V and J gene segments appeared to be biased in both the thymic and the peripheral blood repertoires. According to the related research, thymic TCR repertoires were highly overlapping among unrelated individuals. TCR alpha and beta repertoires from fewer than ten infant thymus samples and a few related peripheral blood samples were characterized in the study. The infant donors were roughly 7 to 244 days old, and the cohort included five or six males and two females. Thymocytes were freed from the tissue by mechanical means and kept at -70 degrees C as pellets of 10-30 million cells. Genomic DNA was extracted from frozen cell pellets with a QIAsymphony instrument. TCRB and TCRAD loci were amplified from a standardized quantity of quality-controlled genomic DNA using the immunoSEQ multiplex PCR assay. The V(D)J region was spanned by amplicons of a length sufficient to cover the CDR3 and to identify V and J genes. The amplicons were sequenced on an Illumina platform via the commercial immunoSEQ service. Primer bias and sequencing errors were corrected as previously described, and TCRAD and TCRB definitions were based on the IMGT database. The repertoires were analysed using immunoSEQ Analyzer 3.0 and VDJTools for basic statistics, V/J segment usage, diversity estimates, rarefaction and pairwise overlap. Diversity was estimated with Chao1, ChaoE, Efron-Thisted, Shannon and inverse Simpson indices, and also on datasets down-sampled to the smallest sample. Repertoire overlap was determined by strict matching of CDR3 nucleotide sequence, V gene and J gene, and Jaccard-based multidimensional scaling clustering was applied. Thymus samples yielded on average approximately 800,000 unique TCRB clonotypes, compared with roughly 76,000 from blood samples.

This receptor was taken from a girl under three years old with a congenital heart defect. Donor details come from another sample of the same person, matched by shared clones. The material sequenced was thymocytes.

The sequence in DNA is TGTGCCAGCTCGCCAGGACAGGGAATCTCCGGGGAGCTGTTTTTT. Its protein is CASSPGQGISGELFF. The receptor chain draws on TRBV18 and TRBJ2-2, with 8 central nucleotides matching TRBD1. From its cysteine to its phenylalanine, the CDR3 spans 15 amino acids. Left in the record is the CDR3 DNA by itself, 45 bases read in frame from the first base. Here V drops 6 bases and J drops 6 bases, and the junction holds 9 bases not matched to any gene. From a lookup of the germline V gene, CDR1 and CDR2 are KGHSH and LQKENI.